This TCR beta chain was retrieved from a study of vaccination and CD4 T cells after COVID-19. Study summary: The stimulating agents, overlapping spike peptides, came from SARS-CoV-2, HCoV-NL63, HCoV-OC43 and HCoV-229E.

In its sample, this clonotype was seen a few times. Its antigen is undetermined. The Oncomine TCR Beta short-read assay was applied to DNA of cultured CD4+ T cells. Genomic DNA was isolated from CD4+ T cells that had been cultured. TCRdb re-called the PCR reads through MiXCR, storing one row per CDR3 protein. The data show 8,000 to 10,000 distinct CDR3 sequences, under 40% seen once. Indicated treatment: roughly ten-day PBMC culture with coronavirus spike peptide pools or control peptides (ViraFEST assay). Investigators obtained the unexposed donor's CD4+ T cells before the COVID-19 pandemic (2011-2018). With V trimmed by 6 bases and J by 4 bases, 4 bases remained unmatched. This CDR3 spans 14 amino acids. Looked up from germline, CDR1 is DFQATT and CDR2 is SNEGSKA (reference sequence).

This TCR derives from a human donor in good health. The sample was CD4+ T cells from blood, cultured in vitro. J is TRBJ2-1 and V is TRBV20-1; 12 nucleotides agree with TRBD2. The CDR3 region is CSAPTSGGYNEQFF. CDR3 coding DNA: TGCAGTGCGCCGACTAGCGGGGGTTACAATGAGCAGTTCTTC.